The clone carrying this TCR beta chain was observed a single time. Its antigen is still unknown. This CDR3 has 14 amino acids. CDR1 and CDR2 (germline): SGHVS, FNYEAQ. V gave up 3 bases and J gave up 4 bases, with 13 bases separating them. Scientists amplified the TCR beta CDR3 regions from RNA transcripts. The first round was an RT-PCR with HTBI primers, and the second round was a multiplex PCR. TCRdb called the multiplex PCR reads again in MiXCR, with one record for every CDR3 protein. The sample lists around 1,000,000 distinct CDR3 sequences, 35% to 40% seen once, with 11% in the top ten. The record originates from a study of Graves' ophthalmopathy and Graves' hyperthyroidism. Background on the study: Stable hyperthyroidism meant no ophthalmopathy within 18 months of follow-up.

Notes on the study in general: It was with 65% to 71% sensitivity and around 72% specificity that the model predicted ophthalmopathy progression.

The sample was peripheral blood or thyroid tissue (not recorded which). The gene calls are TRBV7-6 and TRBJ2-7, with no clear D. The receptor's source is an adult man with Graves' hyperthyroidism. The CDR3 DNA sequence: TGTGCCAGCAGCTTGGAATCGAGTACTTACGAGCAGTACTTC. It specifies CASSLESSTYEQYF.